The 11 T cell receptor beta chains presented below share a single source sample, sequenced in a study of TIL therapy for anti-PD-1-resistant metastatic lung cancer. This was the immunoSEQ v3 assay. Produced via immunoSEQ multiplex PCR; TCRdb's table is partial and in-frame only. Seen here are 50,000 or so clones, 55% to 75% observed once, and the top ten hold 5.6%. Time point noted: pre-treatment sample, taken before nivolumab and TIL therapy. Most excised metastases sampled were pleural nodules or supraclavicular lymph nodes. The sample in question was tumor tissue, obtained at baseline. Every receptor here comes from a person between 25 and 80 years old with non-small cell lung cancer.

The V gene is TRBV18, the J gene TRBJ1-6; D is uncertain. V was pared by 3 bases and J by 8 bases, with 14 bases between. Germline CDR1 reads KGHSH; CDR2 reads LQKENI. CDR3 length: 15 amino acids. CDR3 loop: CASSPPGFLDSPLHF. CDR3 sequence (DNA): TGTGCCAGCTCACCCCCCGGTTTTCTGGATTCACCCCTCCACTTT. The variable domain in full, with the rest retrieved from reference TRBV18 and TRBJ1-6, is NAGVMQNPRHLVRRRGQEARLRCSPMKGHSHVYWYRQLPEEGLKFMVYLQKENIIDESGMPKERFSAEFPKEGPSILRIQQVVRGDSAAYFCASSPPGFLDSPLHFGNGTRLTVT.

This clone was recorded a few times. V usage is TRBV6-4 and J usage is TRBJ2-2; D is uncertain. CDR1 and CDR2 (germline): MRHNA, SNTAGT. This CDR3 is 14 amino acids long. Trimming removed 3 bases at V and 3 bases at J, with 8 bases between. The CDR3 region is CASSEGPDTGELFF. In DNA form, the CDR3 reads TGTGCCAGCAGTGAGGGTCCAGACACCGGGGAGCTGTTTTTT.

V usage is TRBV2 and J usage is TRBJ1-4; 7 positions match TRBD1. V lost 6 bases to trimming and J lost 8 bases; unmatched junction nucleotides: 12. The CDR3 runs 15 residues. CDR1 SNHLY and CDR2 FYNNEI come from the germline V gene. CDR3 sequence (DNA): TGTGCCAGCAGCTTGACAGGGAGGATGGGGGAAAAACTGTTTTTT. This sequence encodes CASSLTGRMGEKLFF.

A few counts support this clone. The CDR3, as DNA: TGTGCCAGCAGCCGAGGAGGCCAAGAGACCCAGTACTTC. This translates into CASSRGGQETQYF. The chain couples TRBV5-6 to TRBJ2-5; perhaps TRBD2 as D (5 bases). Trimming shortened V by 4 bases and J by 1 base, and 8 bases separated the two germline ends. The germline V gene encodes CDR1 SGHDT and CDR2 YYEEEE. The CDR3 contains 13 residues.

This rearrangement joins TRBV19 to TRBJ1-5, with TRBD1 as a possible D gene (5 bases). The CDR3 loop spans 15 amino acids. From germline, CDR1 is LNHDA and CDR2 SQIVND (reference sequence). Trimming left V 8 bases short and J 0 bases short, with 14 bases between. CDR3 protein: CASLGSGYSNQPQHF. Written as DNA, the CDR3 is TGTGCCAGTCTCGGTTCAGGGTATAGCAATCAGCCCCAGCATTTT.

This clone was recorded once. The gene calls are TRBV2 and TRBJ1-5; D gene uncertain. The CDR3 runs 13 residues. With 7 bases removed from V and 4 bases from J, the gap between germline ends came to 11 bases. CDR1 is SNHLY and CDR2 is FYNNEI in the germline V gene. CDR3 sequence (DNA): TGTGCCAGCATAGAGAACCCAAATCAGCCCCAGCATTTT. Its translation: CASIENPNQPQHF.

V gene TRBV9 combines with J gene TRBJ2-2, with 10 positions matching TRBD1. The CDR3 is made up of 17 amino acids. The trim removed 4 bases at V and 7 bases at J, leaving 13 bases unmatched. Germline V CDR1 and CDR2: SGDLS, YYNGEE. The CDR3 loop reads CASSPHPGTGAFGELFF. In nucleotides, the CDR3 is TGTGCCAGCAGCCCCCATCCGGGGACAGGGGCATTCGGGGAGCTGTTTTTT.

This clone was found a few times. This sequence joins TRBV21-1 and TRBJ2-3; the table assigns TRBD2, which was not confirmed against the DNA. TRBV21-1 is annotated as a pseudogene. The CDR3 is 13 residues long. The CDR3 spells CASSMTSTDTQYF. The CDR3 bases are TGTGCCAGCTCTATGACTAGCACAGATACGCAGTATTTT.

This clone was found once. This rearrangement joins TRBV25-1 to TRBJ2-2; the D gene is possibly TRBD2 (6 bases). V lost 8 bases and J lost 0, with 10 bases in between. The CDR3 is made up of 14 amino acids. Germline V lookup: CDR1 MGHDK, CDR2 SYGVNS. The CDR3 loop reads CASLGGTNTGELFF. CDR3 bases: TGTGCCAGCCTGGGAGGTACGAACACCGGGGAGCTGTTTTTT.

This chain joins TRBV4-1 and TRBJ1-2; D unclear. This CDR3 comprises 16 residues. V dropped 4 bases and J dropped 0 bases, with 15 bases sitting between them. Germline V gene data show CDR1 as MGHRA and CDR2 as YSYEKL. The CDR3 spells CASSLSQGVANYGYTF. The CDR3 DNA follows: TGCGCCAGCAGCCTGTCACAAGGCGTAGCTAACTATGGCTACACCTTC.

This chain connects TRBV5-4 to TRBJ2-7, with a weak D call TRBD2 (7 bases). CDR3 size: 12 residues. Germline V CDR1 and CDR2: SGHNT, YYREEE (reference sequence). The germline V and J ends were trimmed by 4 bases and 7 bases, with 12 bases remaining between them. The CDR3 protein is CASSKGGWEQYF. The CDR3 DNA sequence: TGTGCCAGCAGCAAGGGGGGGTGGGAGCAGTACTTC.